Each of the 21 T cell receptor beta chains below was sequenced from the same sample in a study of shared clonotypes between healthy human individuals. Some clones are missing from TCRdb's copy, which holds only in-frame ones; the method was immunoSEQ multiplex PCR. Of about 690,000 clones listed, 90% are singletons. Sample: memory CD8+ T cells from PBMCs. Subset defined: CD45RO+ cells pooled with CCR7-negative TemRA cells. Receptors originate from a man between 18 and 35 years old in good health. Some clones in this sample may be carry-over from other donors' samples.

Concerning this clone itself: This may stem from a read error, because a much larger clone lies one nucleotide away. At the DNA level, this CDR3 is encoded by other sequences in the same sample as well. This chain joins TRBV7-2 and TRBJ2-1; D is uncertain. This CDR3 has 13 residues. CDR1 is SGHTA and CDR2 is FQGNSA in the germline V gene. Trimming took off 1 base at V and 4 bases at J, with 5 bases between the two ends. Written as DNA, the CDR3 is TGTGCCAGCAGCTTAGGACTTTACAATGAGCAGTTCTTC. This translates into CASSLGLYNEQFF.

This clone was counted only a few times. This chain links TRBV19 with TRBJ2-7; possible D gene TRBD2, 6 bases. CDR1 and CDR2 (germline): LNHDA, SQIVND (reference sequence). V was shortened by 10 bases and J by 3 bases, with 22 bases between the two germline ends. The CDR3 has 15 amino acids. CDR3 residues: CATRTGVLNHYEQYF. CDR3 DNA sequence: TGTGCCACCCGAACGGGGGTACTTAATCACTACGAGCAGTACTTC.

V gene TRBV11-2 combines with J gene TRBJ2-5, with D perhaps TRBD2 (5 bases). V was clipped by 1 base and J by 4 bases, with 7 bases between them. Germline CDR1 reads SGHAT; CDR2 reads FQNNGV. The CDR3 extends over 13 amino acids. This chain's CDR3 is CASSLASRETQYF. The CDR3 DNA reads TGTGCCAGCAGCTTAGCTAGCCGAGAGACCCAGTACTTC.

The chain recombines TRBV9 with TRBJ2-7, with 11 nucleotides matching TRBD2. With 2 bases clipped from V and 4 bases from J, the junction kept 5 bases outside the gene matches. CDR1 and CDR2 (germline): SGDLS, YYNGEE. This CDR3 spans 15 amino acids. This CDR3 reads CASSVGLADAYEQYF. CDR3 sequence (DNA): TGTGCCAGCAGCGTGGGACTAGCGGACGCGTACGAGCAGTACTTC.

The CDR3: CASSTYQGAEAFF. The CDR3 nucleotides read TGTGCCAGCAGTACTTATCAGGGAGCCGAAGCTTTCTTT. The chain recombines TRBV27 with TRBJ1-1; weak D call: TRBD1 (5 bases). Per germline, CDR1 MNHEY and CDR2 SMNVEV (reference sequence). V was trimmed by 5 bases and J by 8 bases, leaving 15 bases between them. There are 13 residues in the CDR3.

V usage is TRBV6-1 and J usage is TRBJ1-2; possibly TRBD1 for D (5 bases). The CDR3 spans 16 residues. V was trimmed by 1 base and J by 2 bases, leaving 14 bases between them. Per germline, CDR1 MNHNS and CDR2 SASEGT. The CDR3 reads CASSEGRQRANYGYTF. As DNA, the CDR3 is TGTGCCAGCAGTGAAGGGCGACAGCGGGCAAACTATGGCTACACCTTC.

The chain recombines TRBV7-9 with TRBJ2-1, with D perhaps TRBD2 (6 bases). CDR3 length: 16 residues. V shed 5 bases and J shed 8 bases, with 22 bases lying between them. The germline gives CDR1 SEHNR, CDR2 FQNEAQ (reference sequence). The DNA for the CDR3 is TGTGCCAGCAGCCGAAGCGGGCTCCCCTCGTACGATGAGCAGTTCTTC. The encoded protein is CASSRSGLPSYDEQFF.

The chain recombines TRBV4-2 with TRBJ2-7; unclear D gene. The CDR3 is 15 amino acids. Germline assignment: CDR1 LGHNA and CDR2 YNFKEQ. V lost 1 base, J lost 3 bases, and 13 bases lay in between. Written as DNA, the CDR3 is TGTGCCAGCAGCCAAGCCGAGGACCCGTACTACGAGCAGTACTTC. Translating it yields CASSQAEDPYYEQYF.

The chain couples TRBV19 to TRBJ2-7; D may be TRBD1 or TRBD2 (5 bases each). V lost 5 bases, J lost 5 bases, and 22 bases lay in between. CDR1 is LNHDA, CDR2 SQIVND, per germline (reference sequence). CDR3 length: 16 amino acids. For the CDR3, the DNA is TGTGCCAGTAGTGCCGACCGGGACCTACACCTGCACGAGCAGTACTTC. Its translation: CASSADRDLHLHEQYF. Complete variable domain (other parts from reference TRBV19 and TRBJ2-7): DGGITQSPKYLFRKEGQNVTLSCEQNLNHDAMYWYRQDPGQGLRLIYYSQIVNDFQKGDIAEGYSVSREKKESFPLTVTSAQKNPTAFYLCASSADRDLHLHEQYFGPGTRLTVT.

This CDR3 is CASSQGFRGGGVLGEKLFF. In DNA, the CDR3 is TGCGCCAGCAGCCAAGGGTTTCGAGGGGGGGGTGTCCTGGGTGAAAAACTGTTTTTT. The chain joins TRBV4-1 to TRBJ1-4; TRBD1 is a possible D gene (6 bases). The V end lost 1 base, the J end lost 7 bases, and 25 bases lay between the germline ends. This CDR3 is built from 19 residues. Germline loops: CDR1 MGHRA, CDR2 YSYEKL.

As for this clone: The same CDR3 is also encoded by other DNA sequences in this sample. The V and J genes are TRBV27 and TRBJ1-1; 10 bases fit TRBD1. CDR3 length equals 13 residues. CDR1 is MNHEY and CDR2 is SMNVEV in the germline V gene (reference sequence). V lost 6 bases, J lost 4 bases, and 2 bases stayed unmatched. CDR3 region: CASSDRGPTEAFF. CDR3 bases: TGTGCCAGCAGCGACAGGGGGCCCACTGAAGCTTTCTTT.

This chain joins TRBV10-1 and TRBJ2-3; TRBD1 aligns across 9 bases. The CDR3 loop spans 15 amino acids. With V trimmed by 4 bases and J by 1 base, 3 bases remained unmatched. CDR1 WNHNN and CDR2 SYGVQD come from the germline V gene (reference sequence). The CDR3 here is CASSVNRGRTDTQYF. The CDR3 DNA reads TGCGCCAGCAGTGTTAACAGGGGGCGCACAGATACGCAGTATTTT.

The chain uses TRBV11-2 and TRBJ2-7; no reliable D call. CDR1 and CDR2 (germline): SGHAT, FQNNGV. The CDR3 sequence is 15 residues long. Trimming stripped 3 bases from V and 0 bases from J, with 12 bases between. CDR3 DNA sequence: TGTGCCAGCAGCTTCGGGTTGCAACTCTCCTACGAGCAGTACTTC. Its protein is CASSFGLQLSYEQYF. The full variable domain, its missing parts supplied by reference TRBV11-2 and TRBJ2-7, is EAGVAQSPRYKIIEKRQSVAFWCNPISGHATLYWYQQILGQGPKLLIQFQNNGVVDDSQLPKDRFSAERLKGVDSTLKIQPAKLEDSAVYLCASSFGLQLSYEQYFGPGTRLTVT.

The chain employs TRBV7-3 and TRBJ2-1; 11 nucleotides match TRBD2. Germline lookup yields CDR1 SGHTA and CDR2 FQGTGA. The CDR3 covers 17 residues. V shed 1 base and J 8 bases; nucleotides not matched to a gene: 10. The CDR3 DNA reads TGTGCCAGCAGCTTAAGCACTAGCGGGAGTTGGGGCCATGAGCAGTTCTTC. Its translation: CASSLSTSGSWGHEQFF. The full variable domain, rest sourced from reference TRBV7-3 and TRBJ2-1, is GAGVSQTPSNKVTEKGKYVELRCDPISGHTALYWYRQSLGQGPEFLIYFQGTGAADDSGLPNDRFFAVRPEGSVSTLKIQRTERGDSAVYLCASSLSTSGSWGHEQFFGPGTRLTVL.

The chain has TRBV28 and TRBJ2-2; D gene uncertain. Looked up from germline, CDR1 is MDHEN and CDR2 is SYDVKM. The CDR3 runs 15 residues. V lost 7 bases and J lost 0, with 12 bases in between. CDR3 nucleotides: TGTGCCAGCATTCCTAGGCTCCCGAACACCGGGGAGCTGTTTTTT. This encodes CASIPRLPNTGELFF.

The V call is TRBV5-1, the J call TRBJ2-1, with D possibly matching TRBD1 (6 bases). Trimming stripped 0 bases from V and 2 bases from J, with 15 bases between. The CDR3 length is 17 residues. Germline lookup yields CDR1 SGHRS and CDR2 YFSETQ. In DNA form, the CDR3 reads TGCGCCAGCAGCTTGGGACGGCAGGGGTTACCCTACAATGAGCAGTTCTTC. Translating it yields CASSLGRQGLPYNEQFF.

The rearrangement uses TRBV28 and TRBJ1-2; no reliable D call. The CDR3 is made up of 15 amino acids. Trimming shortened V by 3 bases and J by 0 bases, and 11 bases separated the two germline ends. CDR1 is MDHEN, CDR2 SYDVKM, per germline. The CDR3 bases are TGTGCCAGCAGTTTTGTTGAGGGAGCTAACTATGGCTACACCTTC. Translated: CASSFVEGANYGYTF.

The sample holds one count of this clone. This sequence joins TRBV4-1 and TRBJ2-5; 11 bases agree with TRBD2. Germline assignment: CDR1 MGHRA and CDR2 YSYEKL. The V and J ends lost 4 bases and 0 bases, in that order; junction bases with no gene match: 4. The CDR3 is 16 residues long. The CDR3 is CASSLRLAGYQETQYF. In DNA, the CDR3 is TGCGCCAGCAGCCTACGACTAGCGGGGTACCAAGAGACCCAGTACTTC.

This sequence joins TRBV5-1 and TRBJ1-1; 11 positions match TRBD1. The germline V gene encodes CDR1 SGHRS and CDR2 YFSETQ. The CDR3 runs to 17 residues. Trimming removed 4 bases from V and 3 bases from J; junction bases left unmatched: 11. In DNA, the CDR3 is TGCGCCAGCAGCCCATGGACAGGGGGCATAAAGGACACTGAAGCTTTCTTT. Translating gives CASSPWTGGIKDTEAFF. Variable domain in full (rest from reference TRBV5-1 and TRBJ1-1): KAGVTQTPRYLIKTRGQQVTLSCSPISGHRSVSWYQQTPGQGLQFLFEYFSETQRNKGNFPGRFSGRQFSNSRSEMNVSTLELGDSALYLCASSPWTGGIKDTEAFFGQGTRLTVV.

This chain links TRBV27 with TRBJ1-1, with D hard to call. The V gene lost 0 bases and the J gene lost 2 bases, with 13 bases spanning the gap. The CDR3 is 16 residues long. CDR1 and CDR2 (germline): MNHEY, SMNVEV (reference sequence). CDR3: CASSLSLGRINTEAFF. The CDR3 region has the DNA TGTGCCAGCAGTTTATCTTTGGGCAGAATTAACACTGAAGCTTTCTTT.

This clone has only one observation. V is TRBV6-6 and J is TRBJ2-7, with D tentatively TRBD1 or TRBD2 (5 bases each). The CDR3 covers 14 residues. Between the trimmed V and J ends, which lost 6 bases and 2 bases, there was a span of 14 bases. From germline, CDR1 is MNHNY and CDR2 SVGAGI (reference sequence). CDR3 nucleotide sequence: TGTGCCAGCAGCCCGTCCCTGGGGGCCTACGAGCAGTACTTC. It encodes CASSPSLGAYEQYF.